This record concerns one TCR beta chain sequence. Which antigen it targets is not known. Base quality data are lacking; no much larger clone is found one base away. The sample originates from a study of a mutant IDH1 vaccine in newly diagnosed glioma (dated by TCRdb to the early 2020s). About the study as a whole: Eight vaccinations were administered to patients in weeks 1, 3, 5, 7, 11, 15, 19 and 23, corresponding to visits V03 through V10. Vaccination was initiated 4-6 weeks after radiotherapy alone, or concurrently with temozolomide cycles in the chemotherapy-containing groups. Of the 30 to 35 treated patients, 62.5% were male and around 40% were female, and a mean age of around 40 years was recorded. Prior to enrollment, patients had been given standard therapy consisting of radiotherapy alone, temozolomide alone, or radiochemotherapy with temozolomide, with the combination given to most patients. Peripheral blood was drawn at six visits: V03 (baseline), V05, V07, V10, V12 and V13. Longitudinal TCRB deep sequencing was done for roughly 23 treated patients, wherever samples were available for exploratory analyses. The study at large found these results: Pseudoprogression seemed to be unrelated to changes in the top peripheral T cell clonotypes found by TCRB sequencing. Immune responses induced by the vaccine were seen in around 93% of patients across multiple MHC alleles. Availability determined which PBMC samples were chosen for TCRB deep sequencing. It was noted by the authors that analyses of patient blood samples could not be reproduced owing to sample limitations.

CDR1 and CDR2 (SGDLS, YYNGEE) derive from the germline V gene. Its CDR3 holds 16 amino acids, cysteine through phenylalanine. The kept DNA is CDR3 alone, 48 bases in frame from the first base. V is trimmed back by 0 bases and J by 7 bases, and the junction contains 8 bases that no gene match accounts for. Library generation was performed with the immunoSEQ multiplex PCR assay. Following the manufacturer's protocol, the hsTCRB Kit was used to amplify rearranged TCR beta chain sequences. Sequencing of TCRB libraries was carried out on an Illumina MiSeq. As for the original processing: The proprietary platform of the kit vendor was used for demultiplexing, trimming and gene mapping. What TCRdb holds here is the immuneACCESS table cut down to in-frame rearrangements. Part of the clones is not present; checked against another copy, under half of the missing clones reflect an unresolved V gene, and the others are unexplained. For V, J and clone size, that table is used; D and trimming come from the DNA. The sample table holds around 49,000 clones, of which over 75% were seen once. Around 4.9% of the sample is in the top ten clones.

The time point tag for this specimen amounts to: week 5, during vaccination. Every vaccine dose consisted of 300 ug of a 20-mer mutant IDH1 peptide in Montanide, administered subcutaneously together with topical imiquimod. Donors had newly diagnosed WHO grade 3 or 4 IDH1-mutant astrocytomas with loss of nuclear ATRX. The samples were drawn from NOA16, a multicentre, single-arm, open-label phase I trial in Germany that tested a mutant IDH1 peptide vaccine in humans for the first time. Genomic DNA for TCRB sequencing was extracted from EDTA blood using the DNeasy Blood and Tissue Kit. This material consisted of PBMCs, taken from a glioma patient whose treatment included an IDH1 peptide vaccine. The chain was built from TRBV9 and TRBJ2-1, with 9 middle bases fitting TRBD1. The clonotype comes from a man in his fifties or sixties with glioma. The nucleotide sequence reads as follows: TGTGCCAGCAGCGTAGCTTCACAGGGGGCGCTTAATGAGCAGTTCTTC. This sequence encodes CASSVASQGALNEQFF.